This TCR beta chain is from a study of T cell responses to AZD1222 COVID-19 vaccine. Produced via immunoSEQ multiplex PCR; TCRdb's table is partial and in-frame only. The sample lists tens of thousands of clones, 89% occurring once. Losses at the gene ends were 7 bases for V and 7 bases for J; bases not matched to a gene: 7. Germline lookup yields CDR1 MNHEY and CDR2 SVGAGI. The CDR3 is 14 amino acids. The chain employs TRBV6-5 and TRBJ2-2; 9 nucleotides align to TRBD1. The receptor was derived from an adult in good health. Specimen: peripheral blood, collected on day 0 of AZD1222 vaccination. CDR3 amino acids: CASKGTGSLGELFF. The CDR3, as DNA: TGTGCCAGCAAGGGGACAGGGTCCCTCGGGGAGCTGTTTTTT.